This paragraph covers one T cell receptor (beta chain) sequence. Its antigen is undetermined. Germline CDR1 and CDR2: SGHTA and FQGNSA. V shed 3 bases, J shed 5 bases, and the junction held 7 bases outside the gene matches. This CDR3 is built from 15 residues. PCR involved 60 Vbeta and 13 Jbeta primers. Assay: immunoSEQ multiplex PCR; the TCRdb copy retains only in-frame clones and omits some. Found here are 150,000 to 200,000 clones, roughly four fifths of them singletons; the top ten hold 0.9% to 1.1%. These data belong to a study of cytomegalovirus exposure and HLA in healthy donors. The study's findings and limits: About 90% or about 30% of the time was how often most TCR beta V segments were productive, according to an earlier analysis. Available immune exposure information covered CMV serostatus only. TCR sequences were mostly rare, though some public TCRs occurred in many donors. It was confirmed in vitro that a few of the CMV-associated chains were specific for CMV antigens.

This clonotype was sampled from a woman aged 40 to 50 in good health and CMV-seronegative. The chain recombines TRBV7-2 with TRBJ2-5; 9 bases are a match to TRBD2. Sequencing was done on a sample of PBMCs. The DNA for the CDR3 is TGTGCCAGCAGCTTTGTAGCGGGAGCGGGGGAGACCCAGTACTTC. Translating it yields CASSFVAGAGETQYF.